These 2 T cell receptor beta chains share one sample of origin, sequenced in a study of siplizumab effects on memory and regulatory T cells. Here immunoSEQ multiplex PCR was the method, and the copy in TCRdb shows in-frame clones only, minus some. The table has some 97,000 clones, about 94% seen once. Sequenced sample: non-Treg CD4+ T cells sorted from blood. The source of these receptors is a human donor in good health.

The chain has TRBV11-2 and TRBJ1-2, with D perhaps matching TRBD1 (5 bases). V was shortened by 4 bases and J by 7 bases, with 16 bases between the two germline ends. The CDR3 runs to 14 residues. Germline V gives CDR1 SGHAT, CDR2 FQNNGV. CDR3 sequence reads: CASSSVSQGSGYTF. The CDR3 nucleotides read TGTGCCAGCAGCTCCGTGTCTCAGGGAAGTGGCTACACCTTC.

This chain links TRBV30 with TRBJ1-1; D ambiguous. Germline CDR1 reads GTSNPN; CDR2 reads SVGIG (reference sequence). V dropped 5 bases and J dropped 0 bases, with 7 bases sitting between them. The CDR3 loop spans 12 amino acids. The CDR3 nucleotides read TGTGCCTGGGAACAGTTGAACACTGAAGCTTTCTTT. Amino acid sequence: CAWEQLNTEAFF. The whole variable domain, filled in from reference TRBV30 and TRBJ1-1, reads SQTIHQWPATLVQPVGSPLSLECTVEGTSNPNLYWYRQAAGRGLQLLFYSVGIGQISSEVPQNLSASRPQDRQFILSSKKLLLSDSGFYLCAWEQLNTEAFFGQGTRLTVV.